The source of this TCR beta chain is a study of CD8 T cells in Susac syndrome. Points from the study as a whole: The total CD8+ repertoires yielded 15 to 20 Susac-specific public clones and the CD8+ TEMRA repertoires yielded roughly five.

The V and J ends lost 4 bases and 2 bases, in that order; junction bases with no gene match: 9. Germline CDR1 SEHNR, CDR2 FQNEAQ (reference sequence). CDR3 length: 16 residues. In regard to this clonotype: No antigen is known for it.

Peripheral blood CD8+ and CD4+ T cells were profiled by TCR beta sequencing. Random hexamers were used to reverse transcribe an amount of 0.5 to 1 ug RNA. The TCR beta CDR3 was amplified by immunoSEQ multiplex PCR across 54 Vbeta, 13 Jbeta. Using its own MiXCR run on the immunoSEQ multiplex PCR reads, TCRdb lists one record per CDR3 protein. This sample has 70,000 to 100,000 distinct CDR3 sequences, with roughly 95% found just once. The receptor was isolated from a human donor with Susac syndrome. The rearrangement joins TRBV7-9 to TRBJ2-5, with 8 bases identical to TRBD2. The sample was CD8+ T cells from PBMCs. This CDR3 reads CASSSTDSGVQETQYF. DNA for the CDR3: TGTGCCAGCAGCTCTACTGATAGCGGGGTACAAGAGACCCAGTACTTC. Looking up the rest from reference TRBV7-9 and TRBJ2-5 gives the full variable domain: DTGVSQNPRHKITKRGQNVTFRCDPISEHNRLYWYRQTLGQGPEFLTYFQNEAQLEKSRLLSDRFSAERPKGSFSTLEIQRTEQGDSAMYLCASSSTDSGVQETQYFGPGTRLLVL.